A selection of T cell receptor beta chains follows, all from one sample in a study of blood T cell repertoires in COVID-19. Libraries were prepared by immunoSEQ multiplex PCR; TCRdb keeps only in-frame clonotypes and omits some of them. The table lists over 85,000 clones, about 91% of them singletons. The sequenced sample was peripheral blood. These receptors came from a woman between 65 and 79 years old with acute or convalescent COVID-19. Both conserved end residues are part of each CDR3. The order of the fields is CDR3 protein, CDR3 DNA, D gene, J gene, V gene, clone size. A D gene is named only where the DNA matches it firmly. Some rows mark clone size as missing; the rest say once, few, many or name a class of expanded clone.

CAWSVTSGSFHEQFF	TGTGCCTGGAGTGTGACTAGCGGGAGCTTCCATGAGCAGTTCTTC	TRBD2	TRBJ2-1	TRBV30	-
CASDGGRSSTDTQYF	TGTGCCAGCGATGGGGGCAGGTCGTCCACAGATACGCAGTATTTT	-	TRBJ2-3	TRBV9	-
CASSPRETGNTIYF	TGTGCCAGCAGCCCCAGGGAAACTGGAAACACCATATATTTT	-	TRBJ1-3	TRBV13	-
CASSLGSGAARHGYTF	TGTGCCAGCAGCTTAGGGTCAGGGGCAGCGCGTCATGGCTACACCTTC	-	TRBJ1-2	TRBV7-8	-
CASSLTPPGQPKLDTQYF	TGTGCCAGCAGTTTAACCCCCCCGGGACAGCCCAAATTAGATACGCAGTATTTT	TRBD1	TRBJ2-3	TRBV28	once
CASSTTGYSNQPQHF	TGTGCCAGTAGTACGACAGGCTATAGCAATCAGCCCCAGCATTTT	-	TRBJ1-5	TRBV19	-
CAISERGLWAQHF	TGTGCCATCAGTGAGAGGGGACTCTGGGCCCAGCATTTT	-	TRBJ1-5	TRBV10-3	-
CASSEAQGMAQYF	TGTGCCAGCAGTGAAGCACAGGGTATGGCGCAGTACTTC	-	TRBJ2-7	TRBV6-1	-
CASSLWDRGGQAFF	TGTGCCAGCAGCCTCTGGGACAGGGGAGGGCAGGCTTTCTTT	TRBD1	TRBJ1-1	TRBV3-1/TRBV3-2	-
CASSLASGTYNEQFF	TGTGCCAGCAGCTTGGCCAGCGGGACCTACAATGAGCAGTTCTTC	TRBD2	TRBJ2-1	TRBV5-4	once
CASSSSRGSYNEQFF	TGTGCCAGCAGCTCTAGTAGGGGCTCCTACAATGAGCAGTTCTTC	-	TRBJ2-1	TRBV3-1/TRBV3-2	-
CATSESGTGDNEQFF	TGTGCCACCAGTGAATCCGGGACAGGTGACAATGAGCAGTTCTTC	TRBD1	TRBJ2-1	TRBV24-1	-
CASSIDGRRLAISNEQFF	TGTGCCAGTAGTATAGATGGTAGGAGACTAGCGATCTCCAATGAGCAGTTCTTC	TRBD2	TRBJ2-1	TRBV19	-
CASSFMGNTIYF	TGTGCCAGCAGCTTCATGGGAAACACCATATATTTT	-	TRBJ1-3	TRBV3-1/TRBV3-2	-
CAISSQGLSGNTIYF	TGTGCCATCAGTTCACAGGGTCTCTCTGGAAACACCATATATTTT	-	TRBJ1-3	TRBV10-3	-
CASRDTGTGDTEAFF	TGTGCCAGCAGAGACACCGGGACAGGGGACACTGAAGCTTTCTTT	TRBD1	TRBJ1-1	TRBV6-5	-
CASSPTGGNGYTF	TGCGCCAGCAGTCCGACAGGGGGCAATGGCTACACCTTC	TRBD1	TRBJ1-2	TRBV5-1	-
CASSRGNPGYTF	TGTGCCAGCAGTAGGGGGAACCCCGGCTACACCTTC	-	TRBJ1-2	TRBV6-2/TRBV6-3	-
CASSSLSVGRRNTGELFF	TGTGCCAGCAGCTCCCTATCAGTCGGTCGGAGGAACACCGGGGAGCTGTTTTTT	-	TRBJ2-2	TRBV5-6	-
CASSPGQGSYEQYF	TGTGCCAGCTCACCGGGACAGGGATCCTACGAGCAGTACTTC	TRBD1	TRBJ2-7	TRBV18	-
CASAVAGGYYEQYF	TGTGCCAGCGCGGTGGCGGGAGGGTACTACGAGCAGTACTTC	TRBD2	TRBJ2-7	TRBV6-6	-
CAIRGGRNTGELFF	TGTGCCATCAGGGGCGGGAGGAACACCGGGGAGCTGTTTTTT	-	TRBJ2-2	TRBV19	-
CASSIEIQTGSSNSPLHF	TGCGCCAGCAGCATCGAGATCCAGACAGGCTCTTCTAATTCACCCCTCCACTTT	-	TRBJ1-6	TRBV5-1	once
CASSNRASYNEQFF	TGTGCCAGCAGCAACAGGGCCTCCTACAATGAGCAGTTCTTC	-	TRBJ2-1	TRBV11-2	once
CASSSRGADTQYF	TGTGCCAGCAGCTCCCGCGGGGCAGATACGCAGTATTTT	-	TRBJ2-3	TRBV7-2	-
CASSVVGQGSGNTIYF	TGCGCCAGCAGCGTCGTGGGACAGGGATCTGGAAACACCATATATTTT	TRBD1	TRBJ1-3	TRBV5-1	-
CASSVAGQGREKLFF	TGTGCCAGCAGCGTAGCCGGACAGGGTAGAGAAAAACTGTTTTTT	TRBD1	TRBJ1-4	TRBV9	-
CASSISGQGVWDEQYF	TGTGCCAGTAGTATTTCAGGACAGGGAGTTTGGGACGAGCAGTACTTC	TRBD1	TRBJ2-7	TRBV19	-
CASSLGQGAGEQFF	TGCGCCAGCAGCTTGGGACAGGGGGCAGGTGAGCAGTTCTTC	TRBD1	TRBJ2-1	TRBV5-1	-
CASSDGTSGSKGQFF	TGTGCCAGCAGTGATGGGACTAGCGGGAGTAAGGGGCAGTTCTTC	TRBD2	TRBJ2-1	TRBV5-4	once
CASSLQRDYGYTF	TGTGCCAGCAGCTTACAGAGAGACTATGGCTACACCTTC	-	TRBJ1-2	TRBV5-6	-
CASSLAWNSGEEQFF	TGCGCCAGCAGCTTGGCGTGGAATAGCGGCGAGGAGCAGTTCTTC	-	TRBJ2-1	TRBV5-1	-
CASALKKARGRVDTDTQYF	TGTGCCAGCGCCCTAAAAAAAGCCAGGGGGCGTGTTGACACAGATACGCAGTATTTT	TRBD1	TRBJ2-3	TRBV27	-
CASSLTGGETYEQYF	TGTGCCAGCAGCTTAACCGGCGGGGAGACCTACGAGCAGTACTTC	-	TRBJ2-7	TRBV7-8	-
CSVEGLGRGTQYF	TGCAGCGTCGAGGGACTTGGACGAGGGACCCAGTACTTC	-	TRBJ2-5	TRBV29-1	-
CASSPTAKGTDTQYF	TGTGCCAGCTCCCCGACAGCGAAGGGTACAGATACGCAGTATTTT	-	TRBJ2-3	TRBV18	-
CASSSHYGYTF	TGTGCCAGCAGCTCCCACTATGGCTACACCTTC	-	TRBJ1-2	TRBV12-3/TRBV12-4	-
CAWNERTGGVEQYF	TGTGCCTGGAATGAGCGGACAGGGGGCGTAGAGCAGTACTTC	TRBD1	TRBJ2-7	TRBV30	-
CASTIGTGGIGTNEKLFF	TGTGCCAGCACCATAGGGACAGGGGGCATCGGAACTAATGAAAAACTGTTTTTT	TRBD1	TRBJ1-4	TRBV7-9	few
CASSYPGLAGQETQYF	TGTGCCAGCAGTTACCCGGGACTAGCGGGGCAAGAGACCCAGTACTTC	TRBD2	TRBJ2-5	TRBV6-5	-
CASGGSETENGPDTQYF	TGTGCTAGTGGGGGTTCAGAAACAGAGAACGGCCCAGATACGCAGTATTTT	-	TRBJ2-3	TRBV12-5	-
CASSLRDRVYNEQFF	TGTGCCAGCAGCTTAAGAGACAGGGTATACAATGAGCAGTTCTTC	TRBD1	TRBJ2-1	TRBV7-3	-
CASSLVGTGVYEQYF	TGTGCCAGCAGCTTAGTCGGGACAGGGGTGTACGAGCAGTACTTC	TRBD1	TRBJ2-7	TRBV7-2	-
CASKWGVGAGNTIYF	TGTGCCAGCAAATGGGGGGTAGGTGCTGGAAACACCATATATTTT	-	TRBJ1-3	TRBV2	few
CASSAGSGTKIYEQYF	TGTGCCAGCAGCGCAGGCTCCGGGACAAAGATCTACGAGCAGTACTTC	-	TRBJ2-7	TRBV11-2	-
CASSAGGVRSKETQYF	TGTGCCAGCAGCGCGGGGGGGGTCCGGTCTAAGGAGACCCAGTACTTC	TRBD2	TRBJ2-5	TRBV5-4	once
CASSLSGSNTQYF	TGCGCCAGCAGCTTATCGGGGTCCAATACGCAGTATTTT	-	TRBJ2-3	TRBV13	-
CASSLASGNTEAFF	TGCGCCAGCAGCTTGGCCTCGGGGAACACTGAAGCTTTCTTT	-	TRBJ1-1	TRBV5-1	-
CASREGGRQYF	TGTGCCAGCAGAGAAGGGGGCCGGCAGTACTTC	TRBD1	TRBJ2-7	TRBV6-1	-
CASSLGGHREGQPQHF	TGTGCCAGCAGCTTAGGAGGCCACAGGGAGGGGCAGCCCCAGCATTTT	-	TRBJ1-5	TRBV7-8	-
CASSQSLTSGSNEQFF	TGCGCCAGCAGTCAATCGTTGACTAGCGGGAGCAATGAGCAGTTCTTC	TRBD2	TRBJ2-1	TRBV23-1	-
CASSTTVRYFYEQYF	TGTGCCAGCAGTACGACAGTGCGGTATTTCTACGAGCAGTACTTC	-	TRBJ2-7	TRBV6-5	-
CASSQVGGKETQYF	TGCGCCAGCAGCCAAGTGGGGGGAAAAGAGACCCAGTACTTC	-	TRBJ2-5	TRBV4-1	-
CASSLQGPNTEAFF	TGTGCCAGCAGCTTGCAGGGGCCGAACACTGAAGCTTTCTTT	-	TRBJ1-1	TRBV7-3	few
CAISEGTGFSYEQYF	TGTGCCATCAGTGAGGGGACAGGGTTCTCCTACGAGCAGTACTTC	TRBD1	TRBJ2-7	TRBV10-3	-
CASSNNQGARGNTIYF	TGTGCCAGCAGTAATAACCAGGGGGCGCGTGGAAACACCATATATTTT	TRBD1	TRBJ1-3	TRBV28	-
CASSQGTRKYEQYF	TGCGCCAGCAGCCAAGGGACTAGAAAGTACGAGCAGTACTTC	TRBD2	TRBJ2-7	TRBV4-1	-
CASSEGRGITEAFF	TGCGCCAGCAGTGAGGGCAGGGGGATCACTGAAGCTTTCTTT	TRBD1	TRBJ1-1	TRBV10-1	few
CARQQGIRGMNTEAFF	TGCGCCAGACAACAGGGGATTCGAGGGATGAACACTGAAGCTTTCTTT	TRBD1	TRBJ1-1	TRBV5-1	-